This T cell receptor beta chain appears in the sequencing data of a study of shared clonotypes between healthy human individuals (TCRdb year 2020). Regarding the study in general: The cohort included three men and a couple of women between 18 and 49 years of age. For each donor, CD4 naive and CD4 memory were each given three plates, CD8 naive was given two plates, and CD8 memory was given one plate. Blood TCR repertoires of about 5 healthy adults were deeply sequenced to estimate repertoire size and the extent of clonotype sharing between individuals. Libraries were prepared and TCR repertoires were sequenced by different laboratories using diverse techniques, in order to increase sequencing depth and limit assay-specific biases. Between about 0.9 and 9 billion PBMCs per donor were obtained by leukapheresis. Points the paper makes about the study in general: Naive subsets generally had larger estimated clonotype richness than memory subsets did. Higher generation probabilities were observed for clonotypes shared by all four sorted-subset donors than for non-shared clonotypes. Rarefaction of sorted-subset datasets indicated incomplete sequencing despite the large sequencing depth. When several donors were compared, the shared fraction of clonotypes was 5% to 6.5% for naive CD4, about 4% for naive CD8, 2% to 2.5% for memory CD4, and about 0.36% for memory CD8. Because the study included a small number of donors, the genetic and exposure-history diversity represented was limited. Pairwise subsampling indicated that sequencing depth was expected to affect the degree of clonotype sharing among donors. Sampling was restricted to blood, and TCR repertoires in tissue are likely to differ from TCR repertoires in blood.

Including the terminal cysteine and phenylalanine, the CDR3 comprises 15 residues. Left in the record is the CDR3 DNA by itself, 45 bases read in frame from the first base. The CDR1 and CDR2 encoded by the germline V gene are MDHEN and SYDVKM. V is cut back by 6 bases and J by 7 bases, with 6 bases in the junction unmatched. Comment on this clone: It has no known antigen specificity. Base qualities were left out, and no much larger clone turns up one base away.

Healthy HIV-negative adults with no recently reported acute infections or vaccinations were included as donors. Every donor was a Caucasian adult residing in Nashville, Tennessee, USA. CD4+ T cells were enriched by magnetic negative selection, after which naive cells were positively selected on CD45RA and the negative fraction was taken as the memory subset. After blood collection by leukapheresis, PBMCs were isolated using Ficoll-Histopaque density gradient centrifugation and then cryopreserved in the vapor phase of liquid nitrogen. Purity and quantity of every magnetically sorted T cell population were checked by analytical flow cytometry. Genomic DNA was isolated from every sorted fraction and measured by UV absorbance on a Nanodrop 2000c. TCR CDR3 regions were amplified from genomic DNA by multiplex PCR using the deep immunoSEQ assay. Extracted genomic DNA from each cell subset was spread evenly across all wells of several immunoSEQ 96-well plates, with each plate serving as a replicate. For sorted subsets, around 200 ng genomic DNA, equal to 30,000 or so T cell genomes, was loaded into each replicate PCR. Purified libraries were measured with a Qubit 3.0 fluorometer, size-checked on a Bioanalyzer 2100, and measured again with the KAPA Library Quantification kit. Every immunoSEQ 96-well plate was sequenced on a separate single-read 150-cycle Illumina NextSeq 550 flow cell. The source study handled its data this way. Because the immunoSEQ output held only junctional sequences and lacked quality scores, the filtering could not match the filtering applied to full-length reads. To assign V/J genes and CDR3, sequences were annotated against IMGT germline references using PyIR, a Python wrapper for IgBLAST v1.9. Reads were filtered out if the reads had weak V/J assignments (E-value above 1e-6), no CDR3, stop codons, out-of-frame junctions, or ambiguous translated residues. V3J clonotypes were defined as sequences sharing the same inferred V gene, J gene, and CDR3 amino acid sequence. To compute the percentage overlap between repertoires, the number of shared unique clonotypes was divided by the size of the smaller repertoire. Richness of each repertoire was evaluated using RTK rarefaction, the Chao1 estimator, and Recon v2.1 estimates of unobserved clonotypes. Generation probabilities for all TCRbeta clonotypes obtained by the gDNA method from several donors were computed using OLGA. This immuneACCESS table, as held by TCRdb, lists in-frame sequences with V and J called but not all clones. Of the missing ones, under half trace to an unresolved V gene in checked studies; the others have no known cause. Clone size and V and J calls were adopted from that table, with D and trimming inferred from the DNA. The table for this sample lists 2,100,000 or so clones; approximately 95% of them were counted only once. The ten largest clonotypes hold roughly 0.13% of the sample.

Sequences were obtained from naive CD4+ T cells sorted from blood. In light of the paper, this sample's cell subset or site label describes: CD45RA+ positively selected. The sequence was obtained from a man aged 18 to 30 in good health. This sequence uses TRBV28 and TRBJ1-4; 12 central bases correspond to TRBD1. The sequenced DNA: TGTGCCAGCAGGGGGACAGGGGGCTGGGTTGAAAAACTGTTTTTT. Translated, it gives CASRGTGGWVEKLFF.